The source of this T cell receptor beta chain is a study of graft-versus-host responses after intestinal transplantation. Clones were read by immunoSEQ multiplex PCR, and TCRdb kept only the in-frame ones, dropping some. Of about 36,000 clones in the sample, less than 95% were seen once. Trimming took 5 bases from V and 2 from J, leaving 9 bases between them. This CDR3 region has 13 residues. Per germline, CDR1 SGHVS and CDR2 FNYEAQ. As for this clone: Its target is not known.

The gene calls are TRBV7-6 and TRBJ2-5; no firm D call. The sample was unstimulated CD4+ T cells sorted from spleen or lymph node cells, taken before transplant. The TCR was taken from a human donor who was the organ donor for an intestinal transplant. The CDR3 loop reads CASSRAWQETQYF. The DNA for the CDR3 is TGTGCCAGCAGCCGAGCGTGGCAAGAGACCCAGTACTTC.